This TCR beta chain was sequenced during a study of T cells in Graves' hyperthyroidism and ophthalmopathy (dated by TCRdb to about 2019). Study-level background: Peripheral blood was collected at initial diagnosis, before any treatment. To identify TCR V-J signatures that set the groups apart, the researchers used a discovery cohort of 100 or so patients, made up of about 44 with Graves' ophthalmopathy and around 58 with stable Graves' hyperthyroidism. Whether ophthalmopathy could be predicted prospectively was tested in an independent validation cohort made up of roughly 19 hyperthyroidism patients plus 17 patients who later progressed to ophthalmopathy. The roughly 90 discovery patients were divided at random into training and test sets in a 7:3 ratio. In addition, the study compared T-cell repertoires in thyroid tissue and in blood from several Graves' hyperthyroidism patients. After sampling, hyperthyroidism patients received methimazole starting at 30 mg daily, and ophthalmopathy patients received high-dose intravenous methylprednisolone. TCR Vbeta CDR3 sequencing of roughly 140 peripheral blood samples (approximately 44 ophthalmopathy, roughly 74 hyperthyroidism and around 17 progressor patients) is reported in the paper. Overall study results and their limits: Sample size was not statistically predetermined, and blinding of investigators to group allocation was not performed. Ophthalmopathy was separated from stable hyperthyroidism by a 13 V-J signature model, with about 86% sensitivity and roughly 81% specificity obtained in cross-validation and 80%/75% obtained in testing. In validation, the model predicted progression to ophthalmopathy with approximately 70% sensitivity and 72% to 85% specificity, a median of about six months before onset. Blood samples also contained most of the expanded thyroid clonotypes (frequency above 0.001), which suggests that blood repertoires may reflect thyroid immune responses.

Including the terminal cysteine and phenylalanine, the CDR3 comprises 16 residues. Of the read, only the CDR3 DNA is kept; its 48 bases are in frame from base 1. The CDR1 and CDR2 encoded by the germline V gene are SGDLS and YYNGEE. The V and J ends are trimmed by 4 bases and 6 bases, leaving 22 bases between them. Stable Graves' hyperthyroidism was defined as no progression to ophthalmopathy during 18 months of follow-up. Hyperthyroidism patients were newly diagnosed, with disease duration under 2 months, and aged 18 to 65 years. Exclusion was applied to patients with uncontrolled infections, other autoimmune diseases, pregnancy or lactation. Diagnoses relied on clinical symptoms, serum thyroxine and TRAb, thyroid ultrasound and orbital computed tomography. Ficoll-Paque density gradient centrifugation was used to isolate PBMCs from under 11 ml of fresh peripheral blood. Total RNA was extracted using Trizol reagent, and RNA quality was assessed on an Agilent 2100 Bioanalyzer.

The TCR beta CDR3 regions were amplified from the RNA transcripts. The TCR CDR3 was subjected to a first round of RT-PCR using the HTBI primer set and the Qiagen OneStep RT-PCR kit. The libraries were constructed in a second round of multiplex PCR and then size-selected and purified. Libraries were sequenced paired-end with 100 bp reads on an Illumina HiSeq2000. The authors' pipeline ran thus. SOAPnuke was used to process the raw data, with reads discarded if the reads contained adapters or uncalled bases, had a mean Phred below 15, or lacked an exact constant-primer or identifier match. High-quality paired reads were merged with COPE v1.2.5, and unique nucleotide sequences were defined as clonotypes. Clonotypes were aligned to IMGT TRBV, TRBD and TRBJ reference segments using MiTCR v1.1. The analysis included only V-J combinations with a frequency above 0.0001, which together covered 98% to 99.2% of the repertoires. The TCS score was defined as F50 (clonal expansion) divided by E x V (chaos), with BLOSUM62-based TCRdist calculated between CDR3 peptides within each V-J. Welch's t-statistics and random forest reduced just over 500 V-J features to roughly 13, which were used in a naive Bayes classifier (R e1071). TCRdb applied fastp at Q25 and MiXCR to the public reads, then kept only in-frame beta chains. CDR3 protein duplicates are merged, each entry listing the most common genes and DNA. None of the V and J calls come from the authors' own analysis; TCRdb made them. The sample contains 600,000 or so distinct CDR3 sequences, around 15% of them found a single time. Of the sample, around 4% is held by the ten largest clones.

A word on this clonotype: No antigen is known for it. Base qualities are missing; no much larger clone stands one base away.

The sample taken for sequencing was blood. This TCR was recovered from a woman aged 25 to 39 with Graves' hyperthyroidism. The chain employs TRBV9 and TRBJ2-5; TRBD2 is possibly the D segment (5 matching bases). The DNA is TGTGCCAGCAGCCCCCTTCTGGAAAACCCGGGAAAGACCCAGTACTTC. It translates to CASSPLLENPGKTQYF. Reference TRBV9 and TRBJ2-5 genes cover what lies past the CDR3, so the full variable domain is DSGVTQTPKHLITATGQRVTLRCSPRSGDLSVYWYQQSLDQGLQFLIQYYNGEERAKGNILERFSAQQFPDLHSELNLSSLELGDSALYFCASSPLLENPGKTQYFGPGTRLLVL.